In its sample, the clone carrying this T cell receptor (beta chain) was seen a few times. The data were obtained in a study of T-cell memory formation after mild COVID-19. TCRdb called the 5' RACE reads again in MiXCR, with one record for every CDR3 protein. The sample lists about 150,000 distinct CDR3 sequences, around 15% occurring once. The sequenced sample consisted of PBMCs or a T cell subset sorted from them (not recorded which). The clonotype comes from an adult woman who had mild COVID-19 (a few samples of this study predate the infection). Cell type and time point are not known.

The CDR3 coding sequence is TGTGCCAGCAGCTTATTGCACGGAGCTCGACTGTTCTTC. Translation: CASSLLHGARLFF. This chain joins TRBV7-8 and TRBJ2-1, with D unresolved. The CDR3 runs 13 residues. V gave up 2 bases and J gave up 15 bases, with 17 bases separating them. CDR1 and CDR2 (germline): SGHVS, FQNEAQ.